These 27 T cell receptor beta chains share one sample of origin, sequenced in a study of cytomegalovirus exposure and HLA in healthy donors. The PCR employed 60 Vbeta primers together with 13 Jbeta primers. Libraries were prepared by immunoSEQ multiplex PCR; TCRdb keeps only in-frame clonotypes and omits some of them. The sample lists 100,000 to 150,000 clones; 15% to 20% were seen once. The sequenced material came from PBMCs. These receptors were obtained from a female donor in good health and CMV-seropositive.

This clone was seen once. The chain uses TRBV9 and TRBJ1-2; a weak D match, TRBD1 (6 bases). CDR3 size: 14 residues. Germline V CDR1 and CDR2: SGDLS, YYNGEE. Between the trimmed V and J ends, which lost 4 bases and 4 bases, there was a span of 14 bases. CDR3 DNA sequence: TGTGCCAGCAGCCCCCTCACAGGGAGCTATGGCTACACCTTC. As protein: CASSPLTGSYGYTF.

The CDR3 spells CASRPGWYGYTF. Here the CDR3 DNA reads TGTGCCAGCAGACCCGGGTGGTATGGCTACACCTTC. The rearrangement links TRBV28 to TRBJ1-2; D remains unclear. The germline V gene encodes CDR1 MDHEN and CDR2 SYDVKM. V lost 6 bases and J 5 bases, leaving 10 bases between the germline ends. The CDR3 covers 12 residues.

This chain links TRBV9 with TRBJ2-1; D unresolved. Germline V lookup: CDR1 SGDLS, CDR2 YYNGEE. CDR3 length: 19 residues. V shed 3 bases and J shed 0 bases, with 22 bases lying between them. CDR3 coding DNA: TGTGCCAGCAGCGCCGACTCCGGCCCCTACGCCTTCTCCTACAATGAGCAGTTCTTC. Its protein is CASSADSGPYAFSYNEQFF.

V usage is TRBV28 and J usage is TRBJ1-5; D is possibly TRBD1 (6 bases). Per the germline V gene, CDR1 is MDHEN and CDR2 is SYDVKM. V gave up 7 bases and J gave up 0 bases, with 19 bases separating them. CDR3 length equals 17 residues. CDR3: CASTSTGQFYSNQPQHF. CDR3 bases: TGTGCCAGCACCTCAACCGGACAGTTTTATAGCAATCAGCCCCAGCATTTT.

This chain joins TRBV7-9 and TRBJ2-5; D uncertain. This CDR3 has 12 amino acids. From germline, CDR1 is SEHNR and CDR2 FQNEAQ (reference sequence). The ends were cut back, 0 bases at V and 6 bases at J, with 5 bases in the middle. The CDR3 is CASSLAPKTQYF. The DNA for the CDR3 is TGTGCCAGCAGCTTAGCCCCAAAGACCCAGTACTTC.

The V call is TRBV7-2, the J call TRBJ1-5; D unresolved. This CDR3 spans 13 amino acids. Germline V CDR1 and CDR2: SGHTA, FQGNSA. V lost 4 bases and J 5 bases, leaving 9 bases between the germline ends. The CDR3 here is CASSWGGYQPQHF. The DNA for the CDR3 is TGTGCCAGCAGCTGGGGAGGGTATCAGCCCCAGCATTTT.

The V gene is TRBV29-1, the J gene TRBJ2-3, with D maybe TRBD1 (6 bases). The germline CDR1 and CDR2 sequences are SQVTM and ANQGSEA. V was clipped by 7 bases and J by 6 bases, with 11 bases between them. This CDR3 contains 11 residues. The CDR3 region has the DNA TGCAGCGGGGAAAGGGGGGATACGCAGTATTTT. This sequence encodes CSGERGDTQYF.

This clone was seen a handful of times. V gene TRBV7-6 combines with J gene TRBJ2-2, with 9 bases lining up with TRBD2. Per the germline V gene, CDR1 is SGHVS and CDR2 is FNYEAQ. CDR3 length: 16 amino acids. Losses at the gene ends were 5 bases for V and 0 bases for J; bases not matched to a gene: 4. The CDR3 DNA reads as TGTGCCAGCAGCGTCCGGACTAGCGCGAACACCGGGGAGCTGTTTTTT. Its translation: CASSVRTSANTGELFF. Full variable domain (missing parts from reference TRBV7-6 and TRBJ2-2): GAGVSQSPRYKVTKRGQDVALRCDPISGHVSLYWYRQALGQGPEFLTYFNYEAQQDKSGLPNDRFSAERPEGSISTLTIQRTEQRDSAMYRCASSVRTSANTGELFFGEGSRLTVL.

In this sample, this clone turned up a few times. The J gene is TRBJ1-2, the V gene TRBV29-1; D unclear. The ends were cut back, 1 base at V and 5 bases at J, with 11 bases in the middle. The CDR3 loop spans 13 amino acids. Germline V gene lookup returns CDR1 SQVTM and CDR2 ANQGSEA. In nucleotides, the CDR3 is TGCAGCGTTGAAGTAGGCGGCGCTTATGGCTACACCTTC. As protein: CSVEVGGAYGYTF.

This clone has a handful of counts. This chain joins TRBV10-3 and TRBJ2-7, with 9 nucleotides matching TRBD2. Germline trimming cut 9 bases from V and 2 bases from J; bases unmatched to any gene: 5. Germline CDR1 ENHRY, CDR2 SYGVKD. CDR3 length: 13 residues. The CDR3 here is CAMGSGRPYEQYF. The DNA for the CDR3 is TGTGCCATGGGTAGCGGGAGACCCTACGAGCAGTACTTC.

The chain joins TRBV4-3 to TRBJ2-1, with 9 positions matching TRBD2. Germline V lookup: CDR1 LGHNA, CDR2 YSLEER. The CDR3 sequence is 19 residues long. J was trimmed by 0 bases and V by 0 bases; bases with no gene match: 9. CDR3 bases: TGCGCCAGCAGCCAAGATCTTCGGCTAGCGGGGATCTCCTACAATGAGCAGTTCTTC. The encoded protein is CASSQDLRLAGISYNEQFF.

This clone turned up a few times. The chain employs TRBV2 and TRBJ1-4; TRBD1 matches 10 bases. CDR3 length: 13 amino acids. CDR1 is SNHLY, CDR2 FYNNEI, per germline. V shed 9 bases, J shed 6 bases, and the junction held 4 bases outside the gene matches. The CDR3: CASRDRGYEKLFF. The DNA for the CDR3 is TGTGCCAGTAGGGACAGGGGATATGAAAAACTGTTTTTT.

V usage is TRBV30 and J usage is TRBJ1-1; 9 nucleotides match TRBD1. CDR1 and CDR2 from the germline V gene are GTSNPN and SVGIG (reference sequence). The CDR3 is 15 amino acids. J lost 2 bases, V lost 3 bases, and 7 bases had no gene match. CDR3 residues: CAWRQGAALNTEAFF. The CDR3 bases are TGTGCCTGGAGACAGGGGGCGGCCTTAAACACTGAAGCTTTCTTT.

This clone has more than one count but fewer than ten. This sequence joins TRBV9 and TRBJ2-2, with D perhaps matching TRBD1 (5 bases). The CDR3 is 14 residues long. The germline V and J ends were trimmed by 4 bases and 1 base, with 8 bases remaining between them. Germline CDR1 is SGDLS and CDR2 is YYNGEE. In nucleotides, the CDR3 is TGTGCCAGCAGCCCCGGACAGAACACCGGGGAGCTGTTTTTT. It codes for CASSPGQNTGELFF.

V is TRBV5-6 and J is TRBJ2-3, with TRBD2 matching 8 bases. The junction had 6 bases not matched to a gene; V was cut back by 0 bases and J by 0 bases. CDR3 size: 17 residues. The germline CDR1 and CDR2 sequences are SGHDT and YYEEEE. The CDR3 DNA reads TGTGCCAGCAGCTTGGCTTCCAGCGGGGGAAGCACAGATACGCAGTATTTT. As protein: CASSLASSGGSTDTQYF.

V gene TRBV6-5 combines with J gene TRBJ2-3, with D maybe TRBD2 (6 bases). The CDR3 totals 14 residues. Germline V lookup: CDR1 MNHEY, CDR2 SVGAGI. Trimming removed 7 bases at V and 1 base at J, with 12 bases between. The CDR3 reads CASNFQRGTDTQYF. Written as DNA, the CDR3 is TGTGCCAGCAACTTCCAGCGGGGCACAGATACGCAGTATTTT.

In its sample, this clone was seen a few times. V is TRBV7-2 and J is TRBJ1-5; D is possibly TRBD1 (5 bases). Germline CDR1 reads SGHTA; CDR2 reads FQGNSA. The CDR3 is 15 residues long. Trimming shortened V by 2 bases and J by 6 bases, and 14 bases separated the two germline ends. CDR3 protein: CASSLRQGGGQPQHF. The CDR3 nucleotides are TGTGCCAGCAGCTTACGGCAGGGTGGTGGTCAGCCCCAGCATTTT.

CDR3 coding DNA: TGTGCCAGCAGTTCAATGCGGGGGCCCTCCTACGAGCAGTACTTC. Encoded protein: CASSSMRGPSYEQYF. The V call is TRBV6-5, the J call TRBJ2-7; D might be TRBD2 (7 bases). Germline CDR1 reads MNHEY; CDR2 reads SVGAGI. The ends were cut back, 4 bases at V and 0 bases at J, with 13 bases in the middle. This CDR3 has 15 amino acids.

This clone was recorded a few times. The CDR3 reads CASSPRQGVEDTQYF. The CDR3, as DNA: TGTGCCAGCAGCCCTCGACAGGGGGTTGAAGATACGCAGTATTTT. The rearrangement joins TRBV7-2 to TRBJ2-3; TRBD1 matches at 9 bases. From germline, CDR1 is SGHTA and CDR2 FQGNSA. V trimming: 5 bases; J trimming: 5 bases; junction bases outside the gene matches: 8. The CDR3 has 15 residues.

The chain has TRBV2 and TRBJ1-4, with 7 bases aligning to TRBD1. The CDR3 has 13 amino acids. The V gene's germline CDR1 is SNHLY and CDR2 FYNNEI. Trimming at V came to 8 bases and at J to 5 bases, leaving 5 bases not matched to a gene. CDR3 coding DNA: TGTGCCAGCTCCGGGACAGTGAATGAAAAACTGTTTTTT. Protein product: CASSGTVNEKLFF.

The chain combines TRBV5-6 with TRBJ1-1, with D tentatively TRBD1 (6 bases). The germline V gene has CDR1 SGHDT and CDR2 YYEEEE. This CDR3 is 13 amino acids long. Trimming stripped 5 bases from V and 6 bases from J, with 14 bases between. CDR3 sequence: CASRVQGVSEAFF. The CDR3 DNA follows: TGTGCCAGCAGGGTACAGGGAGTGTCTGAAGCTTTCTTT. Together with reference TRBV5-6 and TRBJ1-1, the CDR3 gives the full variable domain: DAGVTQSPTHLIKTRGQQVTLRCSPKSGHDTVSWYQQALGQGPQFIFQYYEEEERQRGNFPDRFSGHQFPNYSSELNVNALLLGDSALYLCASRVQGVSEAFFGQGTRLTVV.

This clone was seen only a few times. This sequence joins TRBV7-9 and TRBJ2-7, with D perhaps TRBD2 (6 bases). V was trimmed by 1 base and J by 4 bases, leaving 14 bases between them. The CDR3 runs to 15 residues. Germline assignment: CDR1 SEHNR and CDR2 FQNEAQ (reference sequence). CDR3 region: CASSLGGERVYEQYF. The CDR3 region has the DNA TGTGCCAGCAGCTTAGGGGGGGAAAGGGTTTACGAGCAGTACTTC. Full variable domain (remainder filled in from reference TRBV7-9 and TRBJ2-7): DTGVSQNPRHKITKRGQNVTFRCDPISEHNRLYWYRQTLGQGPEFLTYFQNEAQLEKSRLLSDRFSAERPKGSFSTLEIQRTEQGDSAMYLCASSLGGERVYEQYFGPGTRLTVT.

In this sample, this clone turned up a few times. The chain has TRBV30 and TRBJ1-4; 12 nucleotides align to TRBD1. The germline gives CDR1 GTSNPN, CDR2 SVGIG (reference sequence). V was pared by 1 base and J by 7 bases, with 7 bases of the junction left unmatched. The length of the CDR3 is 16 residues. CDR3 in amino acids: CAWSAGGGQGAEKLFF. As DNA, the CDR3 is TGTGCCTGGAGTGCCGGGGGGGGACAGGGGGCTGAAAAACTGTTTTTT. The whole variable domain, remainder taken from reference TRBV30 and TRBJ1-4, is SQTIHQWPATLVQPVGSPLSLECTVEGTSNPNLYWYRQAAGRGLQLLFYSVGIGQISSEVPQNLSASRPQDRQFILSSKKLLLSDSGFYLCAWSAGGGQGAEKLFFGSGTQLSVL.

This clone is a singleton in its sample. The V and J genes are TRBV7-9 and TRBJ2-6; D not certain. Trimming took off 2 bases at V and 1 base at J, with 15 bases between the two ends. The CDR3 runs 18 residues. Germline lookup yields CDR1 SEHNR and CDR2 FQNEAQ (reference sequence). This chain's CDR3 is CASSLISSRGSGANVLTF. The CDR3, as DNA: TGTGCCAGCAGCTTAATTTCGTCGAGAGGATCTGGGGCCAACGTCCTGACTTTC.

This clone has just a few counts. The chain uses TRBV7-2 and TRBJ1-1; a possible D gene is TRBD1 (5 bases). CDR3 length: 14 residues. With 2 bases removed from V and 5 bases from J, the gap between germline ends came to 12 bases. Germline CDR1 is SGHTA and CDR2 is FQGNSA. This CDR3 is CASSLRPQGTEAFF. CDR3 in DNA: TGTGCCAGCAGCTTAAGGCCTCAGGGAACTGAAGCTTTCTTT.

This clone was seen a handful of times. The genes are TRBV29-1 and TRBJ1-2, with 8 bases matching TRBD1. The CDR3 spans 16 residues. Germline lookup yields CDR1 SQVTM and CDR2 ANQGSEA. Trimming took 0 bases from V and 0 from J; bases not matched to a gene: 6. CDR3 protein: CSVEDRDRLANYGYTF. CDR3 nucleotides: TGCAGCGTTGAAGATCGGGACAGGTTAGCTAACTATGGCTACACCTTC.

The chain recombines TRBV6-5 with TRBJ1-1; 7 nucleotides line up with TRBD1. J was trimmed by 5 bases and V by 5 bases; bases with no gene match: 5. Germline V lookup: CDR1 MNHEY, CDR2 SVGAGI. CDR3 length: 13 residues. CDR3 region: CASSKTGRTEAFF. CDR3 nucleotide sequence: TGTGCCAGCAGTAAGACAGGGAGAACTGAAGCTTTCTTT.